These 15 T cell receptor beta chains were sequenced from one sample in a study of CD8+CD57+ T cells in acquired aplastic anemia. The template used for profiling TCR beta VDJ and CDR3 was genomic DNA. TCRdb called the reads again in MiXCR, with one record for every CDR3 protein. The data hold around 400,000 distinct CDR3 sequences, with 55% to 75% observed a single time. The sample comprised sorted CD4+, CD8+, or CD8+CD57+ T cells (not recorded which) from PBMCs. These receptors were taken from a human donor in good health, serving as a control.

This clonotype was counted ten times or more. This chain uses TRBV2 with TRBJ2-7; 12 bases are a match to TRBD2. The CDR3 has 17 amino acids. Germline V gives CDR1 SNHLY, CDR2 FYNNEI. The V segment lost 1 base and the J segment 0 bases; nucleotides outside the gene matches: 4. This CDR3 is CASSEGTSGVLSYEQYF. The CDR3 DNA follows: TGTGCCAGCAGTGAAGGGACTAGCGGGGTTCTCTCCTACGAGCAGTACTTC.

Details on this clonotype: At one boundary the junction diverges from the germline segment, which might be a read error. V gene TRBV7-2 combines with J gene TRBJ2-7, with TRBD1 as a possible D gene (6 bases). The CDR3 runs to 16 residues. Germline V gene lookup returns CDR1 SGHTA and CDR2 FQGNSA. CDR3 sequence reads: CASSLQAGTPDYEQYF. The DNA for the CDR3 is TGCGCCAGCAGCTTACAAGCCGGGACACCCGATTACGAGCAGTACTTC.

V and J are TRBV7-2 and TRBJ1-5; D not resolved. The germline V gene has CDR1 SGHTA and CDR2 FQGNSA. The CDR3 contains 15 residues. Trimming took off 5 bases at V and 3 bases at J, with 14 bases between the two ends. The CDR3 DNA sequence: TGTGCCAGCAGCGCACAACGAGGCATCAATCAGCCCCAGCATTTT. The encoded protein is CASSAQRGINQPQHF.

About this clonotype: This is likely a read error, given that the CDR3 carries no conserved phenylalanine or tryptophan at its end. Because the CDR3's place on the DNA is in doubt, the DNA is left out and the CDR3 is given as listed by TCRdb. The V and J genes are TRBV29-1 and TRBJ1-2; the D call TRBD1 from the table was never checked on the DNA. The germline V gene encodes CDR1 SQVTM and CDR2 ANQGSEA. The CDR3 is 11 residues long, ends included. The chain's CDR3 is CSVPGQGLGGL.

This clonotype was counted at least ten times. The chain is built from TRBV5-1 and TRBJ2-7, with TRBD2 matching over 11 bases. Germline CDR1 SGHRS, CDR2 YFSETQ. The CDR3 totals 13 residues. The V and J ends lost 6 bases and 5 bases, in that order; junction bases with no gene match: 4. CDR3 protein: CASMTSGVNEQYF. CDR3 sequence (DNA): TGCGCCAGCATGACTAGCGGGGTGAACGAGCAGTACTTC.

This clonotype was seen at least ten times. This sequence joins TRBV7-2 and TRBJ2-1, with a weak D call TRBD1 (5 bases). The CDR3 runs to 17 residues. The germline gives CDR1 SGHTA, CDR2 FQGNSA. Trimming stripped 4 bases from V and 6 bases from J, with 22 bases between. CDR3 sequence reads: CASSSPPGHLRFNEQFF. CDR3 coding DNA: TGTGCCAGCAGCTCTCCACCTGGACACTTACGATTCAATGAGCAGTTCTTC. The whole variable domain, filled in from reference TRBV7-2 and TRBJ2-1, reads GAGVSQSPSNKVTEKGKDVELRCDPISGHTALYWYRQSLGQGLEFLIYFQGNSAPDKSGLPSDRFSAERTGGSVSTLTIQRTQQEDSAVYLCASSSPPGHLRFNEQFFGPGTRLTVL.

In the case of this clonotype: An end of the junction does not agree with germline; a read error may underlie this. The chain employs TRBV15 and TRBJ2-1; possible D gene TRBD2, 5 bases. The CDR3 sequence is 15 residues long. Germline-derived CDR1 and CDR2 are LNHNV and YYDKDF (reference sequence). CDR3 sequence: CASSITEGRENEQFF. The CDR3, as DNA: TGTGCCAGCAGCATTACAGAGGGCCGCGAGAATGAGCAGTTCTTC.

The rearrangement joins TRBV19 to TRBJ1-6; no clear D gene. V was clipped by 6 bases and J by 9 bases, with 12 bases between them. The V gene's germline CDR1 is LNHDA and CDR2 SQIVND (reference sequence). The CDR3 runs to 13 residues. The chain's CDR3 is CASRGGLGSPLHF. CDR3 nucleotides: TGTGCCAGTAGGGGAGGTCTGGGTTCACCCCTCCACTTT.

To note about this clonotype: Given a much more abundant clone one base away, this may be a read error. CDR3 nucleotide sequence: TGTGCCAGCAGTTATTACCGAGGAGACACAGATACGCAGTATTTT. This codes for CASSYYRGDTDTQYF. J is TRBJ2-3 and V is TRBV6-5, with D unresolved. This CDR3 is 15 amino acids long. Per germline, CDR1 MNHEY and CDR2 SVGAGI. Deletions cut 3 bases from V and 2 bases from J, with 12 bases between.

The gene calls are TRBV2 and TRBJ2-7; a possible D gene is TRBD1 (6 bases). The CDR3 is made up of 14 amino acids. The V and J ends lost 4 bases and 3 bases respectively, with 13 bases between them. Looked up from germline, CDR1 is SNHLY and CDR2 is FYNNEI. The CDR3 nucleotides read TGTGCCAGCAGTGGAAGCAACAGGGACTACGAGCAGTACTTC. This sequence encodes CASSGSNRDYEQYF.

About this clonotype: The limits of the CDR3 on the DNA are not certain, so only TCRdb's listed CDR3 is given. The genes are TRBV12-3 or TRBV12-4 and TRBJ1-1. Including both end residues, the CDR3 is 23 amino acids long. CDR3 in amino acids: CASSFYICSARPHDTGYGTEAFF.

The chain links TRBV20-1 to TRBJ2-7; no clear D. Trimming took off 0 bases at V and 8 bases at J, with 11 bases between the two ends. This CDR3 has 12 amino acids. Germline assignment: CDR1 DFQATT and CDR2 SNEGSKA (reference sequence). CDR3 coding DNA: TGCAGTGCTAGAGATGGGCGGCTCAAGCAGTACTTC. This encodes CSARDGRLKQYF.

The chain has TRBV5-4 and TRBJ1-1; D not resolved. Per the germline V gene, CDR1 is SGHNT and CDR2 is YYREEE (reference sequence). Trimming left V 0 bases short and J 4 bases short, with 10 bases between. The CDR3 contains 14 residues. CDR3 region: CASSLASDGTEAFF. DNA of the CDR3: TGTGCCAGCAGCTTGGCGTCAGACGGCACTGAAGCTTTCTTT.

The chain is built from TRBV10-3 and TRBJ2-7; perhaps TRBD2 as D (5 bases). Trimming shortened V by 10 bases and J by 5 bases, and 12 bases separated the two germline ends. CDR1 is ENHRY, CDR2 SYGVKD, per germline. The CDR3 is 11 residues long. The CDR3 region has the DNA TGTGCCAGCAGAGGGAGCAACGAGCAGTACTTC. Protein: CASRGSNEQYF.

With respect to this clonotype: Because it lacks the conserved phenylalanine or tryptophan at the end, this CDR3 is likely a read error. The chain is built from TRBV15 and TRBJ1-4, with D perhaps TRBD1 (5 bases). Per the germline V gene, CDR1 is LNHNV and CDR2 is YYDKDF (reference sequence). The CDR3 sequence is 16 residues long. The CDR3 coding sequence is TGTGCCAGCAGCAACAGCGGGGGGGTTAAGGATGAAAAACTGTTTTTG. This codes for CASSNSGGVKDEKLFL.